The 11 T cell receptor beta chains below all came from one sample that was sequenced in a study of tumor-infiltrating lymphocytes in localized non-small cell lung cancer. Here immunoSEQ multiplex PCR was the method, and the copy in TCRdb shows in-frame clones only, minus some. The data show 7,000 to 8,000 clones, roughly 58% seen once. The specimen was lung tumor tissue. The receptors here all came from a human donor with non-small cell lung cancer.

The chain carries TRBV7-9 and TRBJ2-4; no clear D. The CDR3 loop spans 13 amino acids. Looked up from germline, CDR1 is SEHNR and CDR2 is FQNEAQ (reference sequence). The V and J ends lost 7 bases and 6 bases respectively, with 13 bases between them. Written as DNA, the CDR3 is TGTGCCAGCACCCCCCCAGCGCCAAACATTCAGTACTTC. This sequence encodes CASTPPAPNIQYF.

The V and J genes are TRBV7-2 and TRBJ2-5; TRBD2 aligns across 7 bases. CDR1 and CDR2 from the germline V gene are SGHTA and FQGNSA. Unmatched junction bases numbered 9, after V lost 6 bases and J lost 5 bases. This CDR3 has 14 residues. CDR3 in DNA: TGTGCCAGCAGTCGGACCTACGGGGGGGAGACCCAGTACTTC. It specifies CASSRTYGGETQYF.

By sample share, this clone is medium-sized (0.01 to 0.1%). The chain joins TRBV27 to TRBJ1-2, with 7 positions matching TRBD1. The V gene's germline CDR1 is MNHEY and CDR2 SMNVEV (reference sequence). The CDR3 runs 15 residues. V lost 5 bases, J lost 0 bases, and 6 bases stayed unmatched. The CDR3 region has the DNA TGTGCCAGCAGTATGAGGACAGGTGCTAACTATGGCTACACCTTC. This sequence encodes CASSMRTGANYGYTF.

This chain connects TRBV10-3 to TRBJ2-7, with 14 positions matching TRBD2. Germline V gene sequence: CDR1 ENHRY, CDR2 SYGVKD. This CDR3 spans 18 amino acids. V was clipped by 3 bases and J by 4 bases; unmatched bases: 11. The CDR3 DNA sequence: TGTGCCATCAGTGACACCGGGACTAGCGGGAGTATCGTTTACGAGCAGTACTTC. Translated: CAISDTGTSGSIVYEQYF.

This clone is labeled large. Other DNA sequences within the sample encode an identical CDR3. The V and J genes are TRBV29-1 and TRBJ1-1; D unclear. Germline-derived CDR1 and CDR2 are SQVTM and ANQGSEA. Trimming removed 6 bases from V and 2 bases from J, with 10 bases in between. There are 12 residues in the CDR3. CDR3 nucleotides: TGCAGCGTCCTGGGCCTTAACACTGAAGCTTTCTTT. Its protein is CSVLGLNTEAFF.

The rearrangement uses TRBV5-4 and TRBJ1-2; a possible D gene is TRBD1 (6 bases). Per germline, CDR1 SGHNT and CDR2 YYREEE (reference sequence). V lost 0 bases to trimming and J lost 8 bases, with 14 bases between them. The CDR3 consists of 14 residues. This CDR3 reads CASSLERGDRGYTF. CDR3 DNA sequence: TGTGCCAGCAGCTTGGAGAGGGGGGATCGGGGCTACACCTTC.

The genes are TRBV19 and TRBJ2-3; the D gene could be TRBD1 or TRBD2 (6 bases each). Trimming took 4 bases from V and 2 from J, leaving 13 bases between them. Germline V gene lookup returns CDR1 LNHDA and CDR2 SQIVND (reference sequence). This CDR3 has 15 residues. The CDR3 region has the DNA TGTGCCAGTAGTAGGACAGCGGGTTTCACAGATACGCAGTATTTT. It translates to CASSRTAGFTDTQYF.

The chain recombines TRBV7-2 with TRBJ1-5, with TRBD1 matching 9 bases. With 5 bases clipped from V and 6 bases from J, the junction kept 8 bases outside the gene matches. This CDR3 comprises 15 residues. CDR1 is SGHTA and CDR2 is FQGNSA in the germline V gene. CDR3 nucleotides: TGTGCCAGCAGCCCCGGGACAGGGTGGATTCAGCCCCAGCATTTT. Translated: CASSPGTGWIQPQHF.

The V and J genes are TRBV20-1 and TRBJ2-3, with D hard to call. Germline V gene sequence: CDR1 DFQATT, CDR2 SNEGSKA (reference sequence). CDR3 length: 11 amino acids. V lost 6 bases and J 6 bases, leaving 10 bases between the germline ends. CDR3 nucleotides: TGCAGTGCCCTTTCGCGCGATACGCAGTATTTT. Protein product: CSALSRDTQYF.

The chain uses TRBV6-1 and TRBJ1-5, with D uncertain. This CDR3 has 14 residues. Trimming pared 2 bases from V and 0 bases from J, leaving 5 bases between. The germline CDR1 and CDR2 sequences are MNHNS and SASEGT. This CDR3 is CASSEQVSNQPQHF. In nucleotides, the CDR3 is TGTGCCAGCAGTGAACAGGTTAGCAATCAGCCCCAGCATTTT.

CDR3 residues: CASRPRQGNQPQHF. As DNA, the CDR3 is TGTGCCAGCAGACCCAGACAGGGTAATCAGCCCCAGCATTTT. The gene calls are TRBV6-6 and TRBJ1-5, with 7 bases fitting TRBD1. Looked up from germline, CDR1 is MNHNY and CDR2 is SVGAGI (reference sequence). This CDR3 has 14 amino acids. V lost 6 bases to trimming and J lost 4 bases; unmatched junction nucleotides: 6.